This T cell receptor beta chain originates from a study of blood T cell repertoires in COVID-19. Study in general: Nucleic acid was either cDNA or gDNA, and it came from T cells, B-cell-depleted T cells, or PBMCs.

Two negative PCRs, clearance, or symptom resolution had been documented for recovered Cohort 3 donors. Profiled with immunoSEQ multiplex PCR; TCRdb holds only in-frame clones, not every one. The sample has some 340,000 clones, around 87% seen once. V lost 5 bases to trimming and J lost 1 base, with 13 bases between them. This CDR3 has 15 residues. The germline V gene has CDR1 SGHRS and CDR2 YFSETQ. The sequenced sample was PBMCs or T cells enriched from blood (not recorded which). This sequence was found in a woman aged 25 to 39 who had recovered from COVID-19. This rearrangement joins TRBV5-1 to TRBJ2-1; TRBD1 is a possible D gene (5 bases). The CDR3 DNA sequence: TGCGCCAGCAGAAGGATCCAGGGTTCCTACAATGAGCAGTTCTTC. Encoded protein: CASRRIQGSYNEQFF.